Below are 23 T cell receptor beta chains sequenced from a single sample in a study of PD-1 blockade in classical Hodgkin lymphoma. Time point noted: cycle 4 day 1 (C4D1), after five to seven weeks of nivolumab. Brentuximab vedotin exposure varied, and every patient relapsed after autologous stem cell transplantation. Sequencing used immunoSEQ multiplex PCR; TCRdb keeps in-frame clones, though not all of them. The sample consists of some 45,000 clones, around 80% of them appearing once. This material consisted of peripheral blood mononuclear cells (PBMCs), taken before the fourth cycle of nivolumab. The receptor source for this set is a human donor with classical Hodgkin lymphoma.

V and J are TRBV19 and TRBJ1-2; no clear D. Trimming took off 3 bases at V and 4 bases at J, with 12 bases between the two ends. Germline V gene data show CDR1 as LNHDA and CDR2 as SQIVND (reference sequence). The CDR3 totals 14 residues. DNA of the CDR3: TGTGCCAGTAGTATCGGACGGAGCACCTATGGCTACACCTTC. It yields the protein CASSIGRSTYGYTF. Using reference TRBV19 and TRBJ1-2 for the parts outside the CDR3, the full variable domain is DGGITQSPKYLFRKEGQNVTLSCEQNLNHDAMYWYRQDPGQGLRLIYYSQIVNDFQKGDIAEGYSVSREKKESFPLTVTSAQKNPTAFYLCASSIGRSTYGYTFGSGTRLTVV.

This rearrangement joins TRBV5-4 to TRBJ2-3; 14 bases fit TRBD2. CDR3 length equals 19 residues. The ends lost 5 bases at V and 4 bases at J; junction bases unmatched: 15. Per germline, CDR1 SGHNT and CDR2 YYREEE (reference sequence). CDR3 DNA: TGTGCCAGCAGTTATAAGACTAGCGGGGGGGTTGGTAGGTCAGATACGCAGTATTTT. Amino acids: CASSYKTSGGVGRSDTQYF.

This chain links TRBV9 with TRBJ1-4; D remains unclear. Deletions cut 2 bases from V and 2 bases from J, with 16 bases between. CDR3 length: 17 residues. From germline, CDR1 is SGDLS and CDR2 YYNGEE. The CDR3 here is CASSVHPSISTNEKLFF. The CDR3 DNA is TGTGCCAGCAGCGTCCACCCGTCGATTTCCACTAATGAAAAACTGTTTTTT.

The chain links TRBV9 to TRBJ2-1; D is uncertain. The V gene's germline CDR1 is SGDLS and CDR2 YYNGEE. Trimming cost V 0 bases and J 3 bases, with 10 bases left between them. The CDR3 spans 15 residues. CDR3 in amino acids: CASSVDGPIYNEQFF. Here the CDR3 DNA reads TGTGCCAGCAGCGTAGATGGTCCAATCTACAATGAGCAGTTCTTC.

Worth noting for this clone: Within the sample, other DNA sequences also encode this same CDR3. CDR3 DNA sequence: TGTGCCAGCAGTGAATCGGGGGGAAGCACAGATACGCAGTATTTT. Its protein is CASSESGGSTDTQYF. V and J are TRBV2 and TRBJ2-3; 7 bases match TRBD2. In germline, CDR1 is SNHLY, CDR2 FYNNEI. The CDR3 runs to 15 residues. With 2 bases clipped from V and 0 bases from J, the junction kept 2 bases outside the gene matches.

This clone was recorded once. The genes are TRBV2 and TRBJ2-2; D is uncertain. Per germline, CDR1 SNHLY and CDR2 FYNNEI. This CDR3 region has 15 residues. The germline V and J ends were trimmed by 1 base and 1 base, with 7 bases remaining between them. The CDR3 sequence: CASSEDNKNTGELFF. The DNA of the CDR3 is TGTGCCAGCAGTGAAGACAATAAGAACACCGGGGAGCTGTTTTTT.

CDR3 nucleotides: TGTGCCAGTAGTATAGCGGGGGCGAGCACAGATACGCAGTATTTT. Protein product: CASSIAGASTDTQYF. The V and J genes are TRBV19 and TRBJ2-3; D is tentatively TRBD1 or TRBD2 (6 bases each). Germline loops: CDR1 LNHDA, CDR2 SQIVND (reference sequence). CDR3 length equals 15 residues. V was clipped by 1 base and J by 0 bases, with 8 bases between them.

The chain uses TRBV5-8 and TRBJ1-2; D gene unclear. The V and J ends lost 1 base and 4 bases respectively, with 5 bases between them. The CDR3 sequence is 12 residues long. Germline-derived CDR1 and CDR2 are SGHTS and YDEGEE. The CDR3 DNA sequence: TGTGCCAGCAGCTTGCCATCCTATGGCTACACCTTC. Amino acid sequence: CASSLPSYGYTF.

V is TRBV11-2 and J is TRBJ2-7; D is unclear. Germline V gene lookup returns CDR1 SGHAT and CDR2 FQNNGV. The V end lost 3 bases, the J end lost 4 bases, and 10 bases lay between the germline ends. This CDR3 has 13 amino acids. The CDR3 protein is CASSFTVGYEQYF. CDR3 nucleotides: TGTGCCAGCAGCTTTACGGTCGGGTACGAGCAGTACTTC.

The chain employs TRBV6-1 and TRBJ2-6; D unclear. V lost 3 bases and J lost 5, with 20 bases in between. The CDR3 consists of 18 residues. Per the germline V gene, CDR1 is MNHNS and CDR2 is SASEGT. The CDR3 region is CASSDGLWEQSRANVLTF. DNA of the CDR3: TGTGCCAGCAGTGACGGATTGTGGGAACAAAGTCGGGCCAACGTCCTGACTTTC.

The chain joins TRBV19 to TRBJ1-4; D gene uncertain. The CDR3 extends over 14 amino acids. The V end was cut by 3 bases, the J end by 4 bases, with 9 bases between. Per the germline V gene, CDR1 is LNHDA and CDR2 is SQIVND (reference sequence). This CDR3 is CASSMRHNNEKLFF. The CDR3 DNA follows: TGTGCCAGTAGTATGCGGCACAATAATGAAAAACTGTTTTTT.

The sample holds a few counts of this clone. CDR3 protein: CASSTGYEQYF. Here the CDR3 DNA reads TGTGCCAGCTCAACAGGCTACGAGCAGTACTTC. The chain combines TRBV18 with TRBJ2-7; D perhaps matches TRBD1 (5 bases). V lost 5 bases, J lost 3 bases, and 5 bases lay in between. The CDR3 is 11 residues long. Germline lookup yields CDR1 KGHSH and CDR2 LQKENI.

The rearrangement joins TRBV4-2 to TRBJ2-7; TRBD2 might be the D (6 bases). The length of the CDR3 is 16 residues. Germline V lookup: CDR1 LGHNA, CDR2 YNFKEQ. V shed 0 bases and J shed 1 base, with 13 bases lying between them. CDR3: CASSQDILAVSYEQYF. DNA for the CDR3: TGTGCCAGCAGCCAAGATATACTAGCAGTTTCCTACGAGCAGTACTTC.

V usage is TRBV9 and J usage is TRBJ2-1, with 8 bases matching TRBD1. Germline lookup yields CDR1 SGDLS and CDR2 YYNGEE. The CDR3 covers 14 residues. The J segment lost 10 bases and the V segment lost 0 bases, leaving 6 bases of the junction unmatched. The CDR3 is CASSVDQGAREQFF. In nucleotides, the CDR3 is TGTGCCAGCAGCGTAGACCAGGGGGCGCGGGAGCAGTTCTTC.

The gene calls are TRBV6-5 and TRBJ2-6, with 7 nucleotides matching TRBD1. Trimming took 4 bases from V and 4 from J; bases not matched to a gene: 4. Germline assignment: CDR1 MNHEY and CDR2 SVGAGI. This CDR3 spans 15 amino acids. CDR3 residues: CASSSTGSGANVLTF. DNA of the CDR3: TGTGCCAGCAGTTCGACAGGGTCGGGGGCCAACGTCCTGACTTTC.

This clone was detected only a few times. The genes are TRBV11-3 and TRBJ2-7; D not certain. The CDR3 consists of 14 residues. Per the germline V gene, CDR1 is SGHNT and CDR2 is YENEEA. The V end was cut by 4 bases, the J end by 0 bases, with 10 bases between. The CDR3 DNA follows: TGTGCCAGCAGCTCCGACTGGGACTCCTACGAGCAGTACTTC. As protein: CASSSDWDSYEQYF.

The V and J genes are TRBV11-3 and TRBJ2-7, with D perhaps given as TRBD1 or TRBD2 (5 bases each). Looked up from germline, CDR1 is SGHNT and CDR2 is YENEEA. V was trimmed by 1 base and J by 9 bases, leaving 7 bases between them. The CDR3 totals 11 residues. The CDR3 DNA reads TGTGCCAGCAGCTTAGGGGGGTGGCAGTACTTC. It specifies CASSLGGWQYF.

This clone was counted a few times. The chain links TRBV27 to TRBJ2-5; 8 positions match TRBD2. Germline lookup yields CDR1 MNHEY and CDR2 SMNVEV (reference sequence). This CDR3 has 15 residues. With V trimmed by 4 bases and J by 5 bases, 9 bases remained unmatched. CDR3 in amino acids: CASSSRLAHWETQYF. The CDR3, as DNA: TGTGCCAGCAGTTCCCGACTAGCGCATTGGGAGACCCAGTACTTC.

The V call is TRBV18, the J call TRBJ1-1, with TRBD1 as a possible D gene (5 bases). Germline assignment: CDR1 KGHSH and CDR2 LQKENI. V shed 3 bases and J shed 1 base, with 12 bases lying between them. The CDR3 is 15 amino acids. As DNA, the CDR3 is TGTGCCAGCTCACCGATTGGGACGAGGAACACTGAAGCTTTCTTT. Its protein product is CASSPIGTRNTEAFF.

This clone has only one observation. The chain combines TRBV5-1 with TRBJ2-7; unclear D gene. The germline V gene encodes CDR1 SGHRS and CDR2 YFSETQ. With 4 bases removed from V and 4 bases from J, the gap between germline ends came to 12 bases. This CDR3 region has 13 residues. The CDR3 here is CASSRAPEYEQYF. CDR3 DNA sequence: TGCGCCAGCAGCCGAGCGCCCGAATACGAGCAGTACTTC.

This clone was seen once. V usage is TRBV7-9 and J usage is TRBJ2-5, with no clear D. The CDR3 is 14 residues long. CDR1 SEHNR and CDR2 FQNEAQ come from the germline V gene (reference sequence). The ends were cut back, 6 bases at V and 0 bases at J, with 11 bases in the middle. The CDR3 region has the DNA TGTGCCAGCAGGCTAGTTGGGTACCAAGAGACCCAGTACTTC. Its protein is CASRLVGYQETQYF.

The chain joins TRBV28 to TRBJ2-1, with 9 bases matching TRBD2. This CDR3 contains 16 residues. CDR1 is MDHEN and CDR2 is SYDVKM in the germline V gene. The trim removed 7 bases at V and 4 bases at J, leaving 11 bases unmatched. DNA for the CDR3: TGTGCCAGCATCACCGGGGCGGGGGGGACTTACAATGAGCAGTTCTTC. Its translation is CASITGAGGTYNEQFF. The complete variable domain, with remaining parts taken from reference TRBV28 and TRBJ2-1, reads DVKVTQSSRYLVKRTGEKVFLECVQDMDHENMFWYRQDPGLGLRLIYFSYDVKMKEKGDIPEGYSVSREKKERFSLILESASTNQTSMYLCASITGAGGTYNEQFFGPGTRLTVL.

The rearrangement links TRBV9 to TRBJ1-1; D is undetermined. This CDR3 is 15 amino acids long. Trimming took 4 bases from V and 0 from J, leaving 13 bases between them. Germline CDR1 reads SGDLS; CDR2 reads YYNGEE. CDR3 DNA: TGTGCCAGCAGCCCTACGGGATGGGTGAACACTGAAGCTTTCTTT. As protein: CASSPTGWVNTEAFF.